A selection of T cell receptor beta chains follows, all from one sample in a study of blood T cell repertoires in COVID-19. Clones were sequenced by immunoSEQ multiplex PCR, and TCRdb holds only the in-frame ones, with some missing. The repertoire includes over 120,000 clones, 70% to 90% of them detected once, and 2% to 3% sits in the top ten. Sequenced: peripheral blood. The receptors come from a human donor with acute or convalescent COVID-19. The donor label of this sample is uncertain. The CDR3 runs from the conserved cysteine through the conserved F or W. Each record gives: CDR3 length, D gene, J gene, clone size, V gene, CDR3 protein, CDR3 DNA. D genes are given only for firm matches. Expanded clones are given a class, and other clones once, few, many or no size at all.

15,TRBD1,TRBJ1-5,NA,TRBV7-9,CASSLWTGSNQPQHF,TGTGCCAGCAGCTTATGGACAGGGAGCAATCAGCCCCAGCATTTT
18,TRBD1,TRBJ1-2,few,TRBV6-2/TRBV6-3,CASSGGQGGSKASYGYTF,TGTGCCAGCAGTGGAGGACAGGGTGGTTCTAAGGCTTCCTATGGCTACACCTTC
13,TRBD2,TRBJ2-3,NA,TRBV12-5,CASRVAGRDTQYF,TGTGCTAGTCGGGTAGCGGGGCGTGATACGCAGTATTTT
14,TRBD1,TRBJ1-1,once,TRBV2,CASSQRTGDTEAFF,TGTGCCAGCAGTCAGAGAACAGGGGACACTGAAGCTTTCTTT
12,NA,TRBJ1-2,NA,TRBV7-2,CASSLDRSGYTF,TGTGCCAGCAGCTTAGACAGGAGCGGCTACACCTTC
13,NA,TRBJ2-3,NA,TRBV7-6,CASSYYLGDTQYF,TGTGCCAGCAGCTACTACCTTGGGGATACGCAGTATTTT
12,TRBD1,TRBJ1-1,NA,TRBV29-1,CSVGQGNTEAFF,TGCAGCGTGGGACAGGGGAACACTGAAGCTTTCTTT
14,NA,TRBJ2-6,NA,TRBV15,CATSSRSGANVLTF,TGTGCCACCAGCAGCAGATCTGGGGCCAACGTCCTGACTTTC
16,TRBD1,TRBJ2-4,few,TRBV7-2,CASSLYPGGAKNIQYF,TGTGCCAGCAGCTTATATCCAGGGGGAGCCAAAAACATTCAGTACTTC
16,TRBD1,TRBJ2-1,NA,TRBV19,CASSKGRQGLYNEQFF,TGTGCCAGTAGTAAGGGCCGACAGGGGCTATACAATGAGCAGTTCTTC
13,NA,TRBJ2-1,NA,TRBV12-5,CASGLVDCDEQFF,TGTGCTAGTGGTTTGGTAGATTGCGATGAGCAGTTCTTC
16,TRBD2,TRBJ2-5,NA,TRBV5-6,CASSLSSSGGPETQYF,TGTGCCAGCAGCTTGTCGTCTAGCGGGGGTCCAGAGACCCAGTACTTC
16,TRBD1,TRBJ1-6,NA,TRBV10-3,CAISEWAGTGSSPLHF,TGTGCCATCAGTGAGTGGGCCGGGACAGGGAGTTCACCCCTCCACTTT
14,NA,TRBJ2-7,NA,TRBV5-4,CASSSGTSSYEQYF,TGTGCCAGCAGCTCCGGGACATCCTCCTACGAGCAGTACTTC
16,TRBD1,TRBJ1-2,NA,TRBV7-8,CASSPLGQGLNYGYTF,TGTGCCAGCAGTCCACTCGGACAGGGCTTAAACTATGGCTACACCTTC
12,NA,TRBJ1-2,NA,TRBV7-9,CASSPQDQGGDF,TGTGCCAGCAGCCCCCAAGACCAGGGAGGGGACTTC
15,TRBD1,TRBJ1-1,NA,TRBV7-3,CASSTGQGTNTEAFF,TGTGCCAGCAGCACGGGACAGGGGACAAACACTGAAGCTTTCTTT
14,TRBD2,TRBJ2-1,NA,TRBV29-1,CSATWTSGYNEQFF,TGCAGCGCTACATGGACTAGCGGCTACAATGAGCAGTTCTTC
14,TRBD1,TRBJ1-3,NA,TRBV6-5,CASRGQGTGNTIYF,TGTGCCAGCAGAGGACAGGGGACGGGAAACACCATATATTTT
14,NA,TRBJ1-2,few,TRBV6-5,CASSITTGSYGYTF,TGTGCCAGCAGTATTACAACAGGGTCCTATGGCTACACCTTC
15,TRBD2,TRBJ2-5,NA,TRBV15,CATRLLAEGQETQYF,TGTGCCACCAGGCTACTAGCGGAGGGACAAGAGACCCAGTACTTC
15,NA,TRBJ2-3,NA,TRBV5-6,CASSLGGRSTDTQYF,TGTGCCAGCAGCCTAGGTGGGAGGAGCACAGATACGCAGTATTTT
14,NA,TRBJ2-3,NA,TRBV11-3,CASSLSGSTDTQYF,TGTGCCAGCAGCTTATCGGGTTCCACAGATACGCAGTATTTT
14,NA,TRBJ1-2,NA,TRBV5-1,CASSLFGENYGYTF,TGCGCCAGCAGCTTGTTCGGAGAAAACTATGGCTACACCTTC
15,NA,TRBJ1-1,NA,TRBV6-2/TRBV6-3,CASSQGQVKNTEAFF,TGTGCCAGCAGTCAGGGACAAGTAAAAAACACTGAAGCTTTCTTT
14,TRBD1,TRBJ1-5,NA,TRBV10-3,CAISGPTGEQPQHF,TGTGCCATCAGTGGCCCGACAGGGGAACAGCCCCAGCATTTT
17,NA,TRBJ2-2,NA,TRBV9,CASSVATGYENTGELFF,TGTGCCAGCAGCGTAGCCACAGGGTATGAGAACACCGGGGAGCTGTTTTTT
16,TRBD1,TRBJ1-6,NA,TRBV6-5,CASSYVGTGDNSPLHF,TGTGCCAGCAGTTATGTCGGGACAGGGGATAATTCACCCCTCCACTTT
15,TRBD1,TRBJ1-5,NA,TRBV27,CASSTGTGGDQPQHF,TGTGCCAGCAGTACCGGGACAGGGGGTGATCAGCCCCAGCATTTT
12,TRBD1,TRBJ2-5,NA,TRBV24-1,CATRSGGETQYF,TGTGCCACCAGATCAGGGGGAGAGACCCAGTACTTC
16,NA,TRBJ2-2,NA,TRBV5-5,CASSVLGRSTTGELFF,TGTGCCAGCAGCGTACTGGGCAGGTCCACCACCGGGGAGCTGTTTTTT
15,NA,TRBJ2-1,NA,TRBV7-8,CASRLSSQPVDEQFF,TGTGCCAGCAGACTATCGTCCCAACCAGTCGATGAGCAGTTCTTC
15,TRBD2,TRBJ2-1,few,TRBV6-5,CASSRRLAGSSEQFF,TGTGCCAGCAGTCGCAGACTAGCGGGATCTTCTGAGCAGTTCTTC
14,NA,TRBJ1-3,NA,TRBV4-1,CASSQSYSGNTIYF,TGCGCCAGCAGCCAGTCGTACTCTGGAAACACCATATATTTT
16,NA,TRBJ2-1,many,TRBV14,CASSQGATSLFNEQFF,TGTGCCAGCAGCCAAGGCGCCACCTCCCTCTTCAATGAGCAGTTCTTC
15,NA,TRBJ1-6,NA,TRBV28,CASSSQGTYNSPLHF,TGTGCCAGCAGTTCTCAGGGTACCTATAATTCACCCCTCCACTTT
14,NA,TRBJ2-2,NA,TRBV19,CASSILAITGELFF,TGTGCCAGTAGTATACTAGCGATCACCGGGGAGCTGTTTTTT
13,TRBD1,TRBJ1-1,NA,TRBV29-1,CSVAWTGDTEAFF,TGCAGCGTTGCCTGGACAGGGGACACTGAAGCTTTCTTT
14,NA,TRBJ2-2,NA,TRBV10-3,CAITENANTGELFF,TGTGCCATCACAGAAAACGCGAACACCGGGGAGCTGTTTTTT
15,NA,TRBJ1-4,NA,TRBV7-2,CASSLGGDLNEKLFF,TGTGCCAGCAGCTTAGGGGGGGACCTTAATGAAAAACTGTTTTTT
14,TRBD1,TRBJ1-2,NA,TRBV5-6,CASSLGNRGYGYTF,TGTGCCAGCAGCTTGGGAAACAGGGGCTATGGCTACACCTTC
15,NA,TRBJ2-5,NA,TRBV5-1,CASSLAGNLQETQYF,TGCGCCAGCAGCTTGGCAGGGAACCTCCAAGAGACCCAGTACTTC
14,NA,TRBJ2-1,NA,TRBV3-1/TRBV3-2,CASSPGEPYNEQFF,TGTGCCAGCAGCCCCGGGGAGCCTTACAATGAGCAGTTCTTC
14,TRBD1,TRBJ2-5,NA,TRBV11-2,CASNPRGLLETQYF,TGTGCCAGCAACCCCAGGGGGCTATTAGAGACCCAGTACTTC
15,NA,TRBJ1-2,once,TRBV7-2,CASSLVFGQLEGYTF,TGTGCCAGCAGCTTAGTATTCGGACAGCTGGAGGGCTACACCTTC
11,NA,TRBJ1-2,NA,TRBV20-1,CSATSAGGYTF,TGCAGTGCTACCTCGGCGGGCGGCTACACCTTC
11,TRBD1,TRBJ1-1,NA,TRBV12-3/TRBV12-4,CASSRTGGAFF,TGTGCCAGCAGCCGCACAGGGGGGGCTTTCTTT
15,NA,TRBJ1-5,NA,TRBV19,CASRPNRVTNQPQHF,TGTGCCAGTAGACCGAACAGGGTTACTAATCAGCCCCAGCATTTT
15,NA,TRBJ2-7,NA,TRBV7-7,CASSSGKGSSYEQYF,TGTGCTAGCAGCTCCGGGAAAGGGAGCTCCTACGAGCAGTACTTC
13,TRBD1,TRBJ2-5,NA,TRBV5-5,CASSGTGSETQYF,TGTGCCAGCAGCGGGACAGGGTCAGAGACCCAGTACTTC
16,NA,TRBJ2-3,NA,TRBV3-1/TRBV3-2,CASSQVWGGAADTQYF,TGTGCCAGCAGCCAGGTATGGGGGGGCGCGGCAGATACGCAGTATTTT
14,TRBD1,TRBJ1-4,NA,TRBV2,CASKNRGTNEKLFF,TGTGCCAGCAAGAACAGGGGAACTAATGAAAAACTGTTTTTT
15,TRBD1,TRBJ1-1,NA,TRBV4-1,CASSQSGQGDTEAFF,TGCGCCAGCAGCCAATCCGGACAGGGGGACACTGAAGCTTTCTTT